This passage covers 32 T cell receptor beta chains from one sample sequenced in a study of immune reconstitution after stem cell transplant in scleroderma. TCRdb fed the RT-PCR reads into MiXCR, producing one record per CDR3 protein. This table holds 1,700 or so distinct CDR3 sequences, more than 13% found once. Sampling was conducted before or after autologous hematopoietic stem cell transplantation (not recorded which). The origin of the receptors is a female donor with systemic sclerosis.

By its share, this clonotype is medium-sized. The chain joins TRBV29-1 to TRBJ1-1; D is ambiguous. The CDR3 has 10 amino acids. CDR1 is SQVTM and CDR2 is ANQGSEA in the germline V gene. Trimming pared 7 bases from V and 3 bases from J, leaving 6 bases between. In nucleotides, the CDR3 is TGCAGCGCTGGTGACACTGAAGCTTTCTTT. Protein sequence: CSAGDTEAFF.

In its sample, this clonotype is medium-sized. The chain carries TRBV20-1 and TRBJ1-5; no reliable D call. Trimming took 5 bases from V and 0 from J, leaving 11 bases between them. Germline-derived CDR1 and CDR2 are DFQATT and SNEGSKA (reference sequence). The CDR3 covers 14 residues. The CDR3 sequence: CSASTPYSNQPQHF. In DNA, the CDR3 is TGCAGTGCTTCGACACCATATAGCAATCAGCCCCAGCATTTT.

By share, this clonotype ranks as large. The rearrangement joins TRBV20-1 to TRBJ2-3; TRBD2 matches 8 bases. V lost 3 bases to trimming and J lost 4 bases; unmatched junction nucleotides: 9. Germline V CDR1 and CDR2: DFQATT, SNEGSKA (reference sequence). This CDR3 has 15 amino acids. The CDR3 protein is CSASRAGGRADTQYF. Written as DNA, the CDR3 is TGCAGTGCTAGTAGGGCGGGGGGCAGGGCAGATACGCAGTATTTT.

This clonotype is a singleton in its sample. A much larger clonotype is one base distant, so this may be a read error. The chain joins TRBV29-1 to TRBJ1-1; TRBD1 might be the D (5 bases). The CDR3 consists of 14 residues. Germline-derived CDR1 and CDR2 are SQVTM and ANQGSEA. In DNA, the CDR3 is TGCAGCATTGAGAGAGGAGGGGTGAGGACTGAAGCTTTCTTT. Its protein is CSIERGGVRTEAFF.

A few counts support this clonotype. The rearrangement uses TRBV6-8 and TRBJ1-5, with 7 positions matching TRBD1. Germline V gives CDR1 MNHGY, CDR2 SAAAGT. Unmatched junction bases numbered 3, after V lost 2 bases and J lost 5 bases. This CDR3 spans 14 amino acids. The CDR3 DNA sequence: TGTGCCAGCAGTTACCCCGACAGGGATCAGCCCCAGCATTTT. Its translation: CASSYPDRDQPQHF.

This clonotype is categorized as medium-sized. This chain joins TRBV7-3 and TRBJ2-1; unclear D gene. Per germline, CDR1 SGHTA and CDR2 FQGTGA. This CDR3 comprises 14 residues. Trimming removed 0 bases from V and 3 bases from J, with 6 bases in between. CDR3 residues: CASSLTTDYNEQFF. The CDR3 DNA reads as TGTGCCAGCAGCTTAACTACAGACTACAATGAGCAGTTCTTC.

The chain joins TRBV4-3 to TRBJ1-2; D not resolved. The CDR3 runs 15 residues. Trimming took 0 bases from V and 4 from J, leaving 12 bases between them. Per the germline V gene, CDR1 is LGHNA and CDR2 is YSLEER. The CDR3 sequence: CASSQDHESVYGYTF. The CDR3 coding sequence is TGCGCCAGCAGCCAAGATCACGAGTCTGTCTATGGCTACACCTTC.

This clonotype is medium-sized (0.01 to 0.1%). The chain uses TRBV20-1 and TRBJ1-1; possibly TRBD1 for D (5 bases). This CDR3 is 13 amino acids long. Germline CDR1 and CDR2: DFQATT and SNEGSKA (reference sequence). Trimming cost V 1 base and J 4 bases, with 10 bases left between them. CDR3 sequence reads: CSARGGFGTEAFF. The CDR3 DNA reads TGCAGTGCTAGAGGGGGCTTCGGCACTGAAGCTTTCTTT.

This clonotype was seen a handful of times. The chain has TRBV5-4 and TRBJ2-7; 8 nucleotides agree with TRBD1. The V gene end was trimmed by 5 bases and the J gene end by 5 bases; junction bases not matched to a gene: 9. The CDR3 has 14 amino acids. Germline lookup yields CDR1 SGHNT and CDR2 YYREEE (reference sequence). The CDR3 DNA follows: TGTGCCAGCAGTTCAGGACAGGGTTTTGACGAGCAGTACTTC. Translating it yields CASSSGQGFDEQYF.

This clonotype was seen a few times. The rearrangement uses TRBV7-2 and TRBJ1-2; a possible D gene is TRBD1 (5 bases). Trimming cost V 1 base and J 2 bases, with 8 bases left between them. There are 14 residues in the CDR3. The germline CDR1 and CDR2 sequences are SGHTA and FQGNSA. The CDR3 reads CASSLGQLNYGYTF. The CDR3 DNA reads TGTGCCAGCAGCTTAGGACAGTTAAACTATGGCTACACCTTC.

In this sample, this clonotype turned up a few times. The CDR3 DNA sequence: TGCAGTGCTAGAGATAGCGGGGCGAAAAAAACTGAAGCTTTCTTT. Translated: CSARDSGAKKTEAFF. V gene TRBV20-1 combines with J gene TRBJ1-1; D may be TRBD1 (5 bases). The CDR3 is 15 amino acids. V gave up 0 bases and J gave up 5 bases, with 16 bases separating them. CDR1 and CDR2 (germline): DFQATT, SNEGSKA (reference sequence).

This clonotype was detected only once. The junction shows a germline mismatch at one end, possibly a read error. The DNA for the CDR3 is TGTGCCAACAGCTTAGGACAGCCCTATGGCTACACCTTC. Protein product: CANSLGQPYGYTF. The chain carries TRBV5-5 and TRBJ1-2; D might be TRBD1 (6 bases). The germline CDR1 and CDR2 sequences are SGHKS and YYEKEE (reference sequence). This CDR3 contains 13 residues.

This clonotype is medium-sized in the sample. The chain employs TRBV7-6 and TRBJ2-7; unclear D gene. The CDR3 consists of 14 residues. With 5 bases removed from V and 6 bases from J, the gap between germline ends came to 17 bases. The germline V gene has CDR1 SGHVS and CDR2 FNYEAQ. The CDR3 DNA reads TGTGCCAGCAGCGCCGCCGGGTTCCAAGCCGAGCAGTACTTC. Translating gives CASSAAGFQAEQYF. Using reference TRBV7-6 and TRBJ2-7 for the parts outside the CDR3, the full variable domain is GAGVSQSPRYKVTKRGQDVALRCDPISGHVSLYWYRQALGQGPEFLTYFNYEAQQDKSGLPNDRFSAERPEGSISTLTIQRTEQRDSAMYRCASSAAGFQAEQYFGPGTRLTVT.

The DNA for the CDR3 is TGTGCCAGCAGTTACGCGGATAGCGGGGAAGAGACCCAGTACTTC. Residues: CASSYADSGEETQYF. V usage is TRBV6-2 or TRBV6-3 and J usage is TRBJ2-5, with TRBD2 identical over 8 bases. V shed 2 bases and J 3 bases; nucleotides not matched to a gene: 5. This CDR3 spans 15 amino acids. Germline values: CDR1 MNHEY, CDR2 SVGEGT.

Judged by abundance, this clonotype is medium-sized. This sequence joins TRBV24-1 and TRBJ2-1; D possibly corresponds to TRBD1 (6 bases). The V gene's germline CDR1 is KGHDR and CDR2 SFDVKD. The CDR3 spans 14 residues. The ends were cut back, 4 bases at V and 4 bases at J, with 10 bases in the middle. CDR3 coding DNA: TGTGCCACCAGTGACTGGGACAAGTACAATGAGCAGTTCTTC. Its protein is CATSDWDKYNEQFF.

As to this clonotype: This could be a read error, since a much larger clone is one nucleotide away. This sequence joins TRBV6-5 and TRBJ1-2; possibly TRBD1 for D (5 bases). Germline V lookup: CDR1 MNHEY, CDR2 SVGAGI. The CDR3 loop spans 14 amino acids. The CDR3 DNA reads TGTGCCGGCAGTTACATAGACAGATTCTATGGCTACACCTTC. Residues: CAGSYIDRFYGYTF.

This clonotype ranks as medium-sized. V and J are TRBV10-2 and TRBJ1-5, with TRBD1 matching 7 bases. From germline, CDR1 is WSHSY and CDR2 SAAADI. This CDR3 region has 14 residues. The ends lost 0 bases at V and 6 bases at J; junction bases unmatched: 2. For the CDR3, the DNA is TGCGCCAGCAGTGAGTCGAACAGGGGTCAGCCCCAGCATTTT. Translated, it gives CASSESNRGQPQHF.

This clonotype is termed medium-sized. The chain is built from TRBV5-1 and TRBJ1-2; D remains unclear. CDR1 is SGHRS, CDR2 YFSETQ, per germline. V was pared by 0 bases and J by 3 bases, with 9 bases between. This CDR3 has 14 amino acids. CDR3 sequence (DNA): TGCGCCAGCAGCTTGGGCGTGTTCGACTATGGCTACACCTTC. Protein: CASSLGVFDYGYTF.

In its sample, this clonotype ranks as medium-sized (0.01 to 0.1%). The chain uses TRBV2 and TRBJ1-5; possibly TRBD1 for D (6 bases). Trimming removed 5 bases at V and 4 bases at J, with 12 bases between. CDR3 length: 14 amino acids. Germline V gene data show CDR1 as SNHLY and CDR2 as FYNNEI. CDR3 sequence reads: CASSPTGMNQPQHF. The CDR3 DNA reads TGTGCCAGCAGTCCCACAGGGATGAATCAGCCCCAGCATTTT.

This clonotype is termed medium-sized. The CDR3 is CSASRTGEWEKLFF. Here the CDR3 DNA reads TGCAGTGCTAGTCGGACAGGGGAGTGGGAAAAACTGTTTTTT. The chain uses TRBV20-1 and TRBJ1-4; TRBD1 matches at 9 bases. V dropped 3 bases and J dropped 8; count of bases not matched to a gene: 7. Per germline, CDR1 DFQATT and CDR2 SNEGSKA (reference sequence). The CDR3 extends over 14 amino acids.

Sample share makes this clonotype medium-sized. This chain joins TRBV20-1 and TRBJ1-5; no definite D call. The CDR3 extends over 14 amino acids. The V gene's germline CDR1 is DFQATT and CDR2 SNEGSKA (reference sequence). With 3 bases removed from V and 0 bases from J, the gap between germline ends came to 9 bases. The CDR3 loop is CSASVSLSNQPQHF. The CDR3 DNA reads TGCAGTGCTAGTGTCAGCCTTAGCAATCAGCCCCAGCATTTT.

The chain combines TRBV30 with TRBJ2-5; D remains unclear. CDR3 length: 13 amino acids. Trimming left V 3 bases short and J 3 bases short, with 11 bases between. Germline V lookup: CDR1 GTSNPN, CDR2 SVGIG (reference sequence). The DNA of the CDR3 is TGTGCCTGGAGATATAGACTTAAAGAGACCCAGTACTTC. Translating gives CAWRYRLKETQYF. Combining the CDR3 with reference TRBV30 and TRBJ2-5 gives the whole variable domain SQTIHQWPATLVQPVGSPLSLECTVEGTSNPNLYWYRQAAGRGLQLLFYSVGIGQISSEVPQNLSASRPQDRQFILSSKKLLLSDSGFYLCAWRYRLKETQYFGPGTRLLVL.

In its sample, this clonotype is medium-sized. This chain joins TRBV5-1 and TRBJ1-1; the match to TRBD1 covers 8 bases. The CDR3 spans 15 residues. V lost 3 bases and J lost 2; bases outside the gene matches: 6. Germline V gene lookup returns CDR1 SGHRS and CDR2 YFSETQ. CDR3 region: CASSSQGAGNTEAFF. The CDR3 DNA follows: TGCGCCAGCAGCTCGCAGGGGGCGGGAAACACTGAAGCTTTCTTT.

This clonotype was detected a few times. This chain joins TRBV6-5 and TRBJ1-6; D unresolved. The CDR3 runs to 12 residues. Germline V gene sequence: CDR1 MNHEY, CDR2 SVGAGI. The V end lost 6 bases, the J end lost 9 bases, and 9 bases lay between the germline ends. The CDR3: CASSRPFSPLHF. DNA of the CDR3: TGTGCCAGCAGCCGACCCTTTTCACCCCTCCACTTT.

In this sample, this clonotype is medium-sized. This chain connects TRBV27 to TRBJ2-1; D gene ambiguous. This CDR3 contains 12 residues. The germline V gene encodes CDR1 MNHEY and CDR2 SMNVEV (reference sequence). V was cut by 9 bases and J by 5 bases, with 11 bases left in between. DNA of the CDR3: TGTGCCAGTCGGGCGCCCAACAATGAGCAGTTCTTC. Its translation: CASRAPNNEQFF.

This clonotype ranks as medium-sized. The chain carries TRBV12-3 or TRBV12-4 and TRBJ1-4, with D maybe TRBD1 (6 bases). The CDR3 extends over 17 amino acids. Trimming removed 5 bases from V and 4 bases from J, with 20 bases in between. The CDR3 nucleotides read TGTGCCAGCAGTCCCCGGGCAGGGGATCCCTTTAATGAAAAACTGTTTTTT. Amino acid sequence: CASSPRAGDPFNEKLFF.

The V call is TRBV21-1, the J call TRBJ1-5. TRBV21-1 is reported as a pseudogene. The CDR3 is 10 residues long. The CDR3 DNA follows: TGTGCCAGCAGCAATTTGTCCCAGCATTTT. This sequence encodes CASSNLSQHF.

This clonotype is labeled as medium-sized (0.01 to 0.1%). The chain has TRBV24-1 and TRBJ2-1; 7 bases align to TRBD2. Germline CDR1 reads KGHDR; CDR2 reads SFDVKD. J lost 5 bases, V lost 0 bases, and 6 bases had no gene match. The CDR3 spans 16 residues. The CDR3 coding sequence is TGTGCCACCAGTGATTTGCGGGCAGGGAGGGACAATGAGCAGTTCTTC. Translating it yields CATSDLRAGRDNEQFF.

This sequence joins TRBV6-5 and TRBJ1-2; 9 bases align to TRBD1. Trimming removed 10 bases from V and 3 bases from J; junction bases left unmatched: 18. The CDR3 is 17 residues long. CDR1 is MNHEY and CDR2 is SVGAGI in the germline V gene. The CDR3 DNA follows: TGTGCCACCATGCCCTTCCTACGGACAGGGGAGGACTATGGCTACACCTTC. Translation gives CATMPFLRTGEDYGYTF.

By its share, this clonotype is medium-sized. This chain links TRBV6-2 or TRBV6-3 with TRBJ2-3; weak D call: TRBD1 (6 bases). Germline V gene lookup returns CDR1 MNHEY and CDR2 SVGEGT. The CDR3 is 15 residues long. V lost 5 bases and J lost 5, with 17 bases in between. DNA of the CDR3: TGTGCCAGCAGTCCCCTTGAGGGGGTCGGAGATACGCAGTATTTT. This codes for CASSPLEGVGDTQYF.

CDR3 protein: CSARTAYNEQFF. CDR3 sequence (DNA): TGCAGTGCAAGGACAGCCTACAATGAGCAGTTCTTC. The chain joins TRBV20-1 to TRBJ2-1, with D perhaps TRBD1 (6 bases). CDR3 size: 12 residues. Trimming removed 6 bases from V and 2 bases from J, with 8 bases in between. Germline V CDR1 and CDR2: DFQATT, SNEGSKA (reference sequence).

CDR3 protein: CASRATDATYEQYF. The CDR3 DNA reads TGTGCCAGCCGCGCGACAGACGCTACCTACGAGCAGTACTTC. The V call is TRBV7-9, the J call TRBJ2-7; a weak D match, TRBD1 (5 bases). CDR1 and CDR2 from the germline V gene are SEHNR and FQNEAQ (reference sequence). V lost 8 bases, J lost 2 bases, and 16 bases lay in between. This CDR3 is 14 amino acids long.